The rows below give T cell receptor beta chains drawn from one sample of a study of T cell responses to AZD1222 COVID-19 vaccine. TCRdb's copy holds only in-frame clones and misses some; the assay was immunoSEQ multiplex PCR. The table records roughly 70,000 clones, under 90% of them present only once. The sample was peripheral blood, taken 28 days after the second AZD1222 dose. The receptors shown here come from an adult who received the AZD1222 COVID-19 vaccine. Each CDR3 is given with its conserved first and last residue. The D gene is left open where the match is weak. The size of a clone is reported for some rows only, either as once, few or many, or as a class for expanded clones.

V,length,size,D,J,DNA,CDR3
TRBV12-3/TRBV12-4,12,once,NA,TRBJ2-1,TGTGCCAGTGACCGGGACCACAATGAGCAGTTCTTC,CASDRDHNEQFF
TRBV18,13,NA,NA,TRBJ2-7,TGTGCCAGCTCATTCTCGGACAGTCGCGAGCAGTACTTC,CASSFSDSREQYF
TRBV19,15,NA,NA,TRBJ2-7,TGTGCCAGTAGTATCGCCGGGTCCTACTCCTACGAGCAGTACTTC,CASSIAGSYSYEQYF
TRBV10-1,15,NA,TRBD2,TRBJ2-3,TGCGCCAGCAGTGAGATTGGGACTACAACAGATACGCAGTATTTT,CASSEIGTTTDTQYF
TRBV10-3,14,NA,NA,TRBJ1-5,TGTGCCATCAGTGAGAGGAGGGGATCTCAGCCCCAGCATTTT,CAISERRGSQPQHF
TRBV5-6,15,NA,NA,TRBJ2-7,TGTGCCAGCAGAAATTGGGGAAGGACCGCCTACGAGCAGTACTTC,CASRNWGRTAYEQYF
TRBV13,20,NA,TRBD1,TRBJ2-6,TGTGCCAGCAGCTCATCAAGGAGCGGGACAGGGGGCGCTGGGGCCAACGTCCTGACTTTC,CASSSSRSGTGGAGANVLTF
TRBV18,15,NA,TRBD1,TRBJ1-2,TGTGCCAGCTCTCAGGGAACAGGGGATCAGTACGGCTACACCTTC,CASSQGTGDQYGYTF
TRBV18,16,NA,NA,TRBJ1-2,TGTGCCAGCTCACCAGGGGTAGGTCGGCAAAACTATGGCTACACCTTC,CASSPGVGRQNYGYTF
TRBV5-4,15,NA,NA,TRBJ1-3,TGTGCCAGCAGCTTGCTGGACAGACCTGGAAACACCATATATTTT,CASSLLDRPGNTIYF
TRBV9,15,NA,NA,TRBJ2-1,TGTGCCAGCAGCGTAGCTACCAACTCCTACAATGAGCAGTTCTTC,CASSVATNSYNEQFF
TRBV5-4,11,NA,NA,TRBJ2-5,TGTGCCAGCAGCAGGGGAGAGACCCAGTACTTC,CASSRGETQYF
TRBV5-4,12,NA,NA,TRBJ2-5,TGTGCCAGCAGCTACGATTCGGAGACCCAGTACTTC,CASSYDSETQYF
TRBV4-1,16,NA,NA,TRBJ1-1,TGCGCCAGCAGCCAAGATCGAAGGCGCCTTAACACTGAAGCTTTCTTT,CASSQDRRRLNTEAFF
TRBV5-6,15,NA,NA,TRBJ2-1,TGTGCCAGCACCGCGGACCTCTACTCCTACAATGAGCAGTTCTTC,CASTADLYSYNEQFF
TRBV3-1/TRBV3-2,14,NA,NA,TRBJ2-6,TGTGCCAGCACCATTAACTCTGGGGCCAACGTCCTGACTTTC,CASTINSGANVLTF
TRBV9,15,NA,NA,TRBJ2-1,TGTGCCAGCACGACCCGAGATGCCCCTTACAATGAGCAGTTCTTC,CASTTRDAPYNEQFF
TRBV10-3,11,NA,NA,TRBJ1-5,TGTGCCACCACAGACGGGGAGACCCAGCATTTT,CATTDGETQHF
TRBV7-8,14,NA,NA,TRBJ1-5,TGTGCCAGCAGCTTAGTAGGGGACGGACAGCCCCAGCATTTT,CASSLVGDGQPQHF
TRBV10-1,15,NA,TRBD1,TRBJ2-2,TGCGCCAGCACACAGGGGGAAGCGAACACCGGGGAGCTGTTTTTT,CASTQGEANTGELFF
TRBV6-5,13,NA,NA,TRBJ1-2,TGTGCCAGCAGTTACCTTCAGGGCTATGGCTACACCTTC,CASSYLQGYGYTF
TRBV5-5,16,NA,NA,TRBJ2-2,TGTGCCAGCAGCTTGTCTCCAGGGGGGTACACCGGGGAGCTGTTTTTT,CASSLSPGGYTGELFF
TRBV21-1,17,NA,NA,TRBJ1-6,TGTGCCAGCAGCACCGGACAGGTATTCGCCTATAATTCACCCCTCCACTTT,CASSTGQVFAYNSPLHF
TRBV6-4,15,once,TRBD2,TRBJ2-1,TGTGCCAGCAGTGACTCGGCGGGGGGGAACAATGAGCAGTTCTTC,CASSDSAGGNNEQFF
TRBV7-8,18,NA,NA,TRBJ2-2,TGTGCCAGCAGCTTAGCGCTTGGGTTTGGACTGAACACCGGGGAGCTGTTTTTT,CASSLALGFGLNTGELFF
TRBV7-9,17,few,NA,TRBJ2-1,TGTGCCAGCAGCCCGAAAACTCGGCTAAGCTCCTACAATGAGCAGTTCTTC,CASSPKTRLSSYNEQFF
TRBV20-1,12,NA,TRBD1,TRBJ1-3,TGCAGTGCTAGTAGGACAGGGAGCACCATATATTTT,CSASRTGSTIYF
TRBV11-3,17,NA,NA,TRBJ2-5,TGTGCCAGCAGCCGGGGGGAGACAGGGATGTACCAAGAGACCCAGTACTTC,CASSRGETGMYQETQYF
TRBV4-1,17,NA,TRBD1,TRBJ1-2,TGCGCCAGCAGCCAACCCCTCCCGGGACAGGGGAACTATGGCTACACCTTC,CASSQPLPGQGNYGYTF
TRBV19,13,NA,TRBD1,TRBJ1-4,TGTGCCAGTAGTTATACAGGGGATGAAAAACTGTTTTTT,CASSYTGDEKLFF
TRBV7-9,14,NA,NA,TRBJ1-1,TGTGCCAGCAGCTCACAACAGGGTGGCACTGAAGCTTTCTTT,CASSSQQGGTEAFF
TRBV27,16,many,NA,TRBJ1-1,TGTGCCAGCAGTTCCGAGCTCCAGAGGGGGAACACTGAAGCTTTCTTT,CASSSELQRGNTEAFF
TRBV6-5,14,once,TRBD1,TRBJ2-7,TGTGCCACCCTTACAGGACAGGGGGCCTACGAGCAGTACTTC,CATLTGQGAYEQYF
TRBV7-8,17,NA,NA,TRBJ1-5,TGTGCCAGCAGCTTAGCGCTCGTAGGGCAAGGCAATCAGCCCCAGCATTTT,CASSLALVGQGNQPQHF
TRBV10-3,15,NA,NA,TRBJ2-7,TGTGCCATCAGTGAGTCGGTCGGGGGCTCCTACGAGCAGTACTTC,CAISESVGGSYEQYF
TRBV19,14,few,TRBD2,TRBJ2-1,TGTGCCAGTAACGAAGCGGGGGTAACTAATGAGCAGTTCTTC,CASNEAGVTNEQFF
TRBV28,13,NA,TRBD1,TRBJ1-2,TGTGCCAGCAGGCTAGGGACAGACTATGGCTACACCTTC,CASRLGTDYGYTF
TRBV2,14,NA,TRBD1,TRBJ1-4,TGTGCCAGCGAACAGGGGGGATCTAATGAAAAACTGTTTTTT,CASEQGGSNEKLFF
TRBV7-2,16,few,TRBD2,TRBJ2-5,TGTGCCAGCAGCCGGACTAGCGGGTCAGGGCGGGAGACCCAGTACTTC,CASSRTSGSGRETQYF
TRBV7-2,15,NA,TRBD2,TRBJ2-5,TGTGCCAGCAGCCCCGGGAGCGGGGGGGGTGAGACCCAGTACTTC,CASSPGSGGGETQYF
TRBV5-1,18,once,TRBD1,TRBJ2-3,TGCGCCAGCAGCTTGGCACCTACAGGGGGAATCATTACAGATACGCAGTATTTT,CASSLAPTGGIITDTQYF
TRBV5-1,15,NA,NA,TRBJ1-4,TGCGCCAGCAGAACCTCCGGGACTACTAATGAAAAACTGTTTTTT,CASRTSGTTNEKLFF
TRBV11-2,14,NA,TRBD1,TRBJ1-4,TGTGCCAGCAGCGCCCAGGACAGGGTTGAAAAACTGTTTTTT,CASSAQDRVEKLFF
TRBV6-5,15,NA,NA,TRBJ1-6,TGTGCCAGCAGTATAATGGGGAGGGGTAATTCACCCCTCCACTTT,CASSIMGRGNSPLHF
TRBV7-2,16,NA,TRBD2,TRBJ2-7,TGTGCCAGCAGCGCAGATCTCGGACTAGCGGGGTACGAGCAGTACTTC,CASSADLGLAGYEQYF
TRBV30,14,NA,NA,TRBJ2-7,TGTGCCTGGAGTCCAACTGGACAGTTTGGCGAGCAGTACTTC,CAWSPTGQFGEQYF
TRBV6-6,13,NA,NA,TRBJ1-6,TGTGCCAGCTTAGACGAACTTTATTCACCCCTCCACTTT,CASLDELYSPLHF
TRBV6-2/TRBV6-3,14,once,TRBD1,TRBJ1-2,TGTGCCAGCAGTTCCGGACAGGGGGCTGGTGGCTACACCTTC,CASSSGQGAGGYTF
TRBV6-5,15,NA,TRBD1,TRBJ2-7,TGTGCCAGCAGTTCACCCGGGACAGGGCTTTACGAGCAGTACTTC,CASSSPGTGLYEQYF
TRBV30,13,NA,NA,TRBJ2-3,TGTGCCTGGAGGTTGGGGGCTGGGGATACGCAGTATTTT,CAWRLGAGDTQYF